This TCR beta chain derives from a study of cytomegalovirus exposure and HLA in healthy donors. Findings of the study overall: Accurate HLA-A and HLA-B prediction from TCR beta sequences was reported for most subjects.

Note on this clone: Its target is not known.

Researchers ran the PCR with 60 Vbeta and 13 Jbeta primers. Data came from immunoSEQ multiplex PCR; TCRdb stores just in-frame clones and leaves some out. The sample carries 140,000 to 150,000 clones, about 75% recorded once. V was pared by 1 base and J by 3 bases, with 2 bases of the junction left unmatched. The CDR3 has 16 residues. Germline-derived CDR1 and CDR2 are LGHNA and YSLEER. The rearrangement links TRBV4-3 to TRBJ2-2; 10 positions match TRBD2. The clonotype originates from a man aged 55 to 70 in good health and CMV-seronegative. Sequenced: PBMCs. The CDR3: CASSQGAGGDTGELFF. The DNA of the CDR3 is TGCGCCAGCAGCCAAGGAGCGGGAGGGGACACCGGGGAGCTGTTTTTT.